A single sample is the source of the 20 T cell receptor beta chains below, sequenced in a study of T cell repertoires in cytomegalovirus infection. TCRdb re-analysed the reads in MiXCR, keeping a single row per CDR3 protein. The sample lists hundreds of thousands of distinct CDR3 sequences, approximately 40% occurring once. Sequencing was carried out using PBMCs. These receptors were obtained from a human donor in good health (CMV status not recorded). Some clones in this sample may be carry-over from other donors' samples.

This chain links TRBV19 with TRBJ1-1, with D possibly matching TRBD1 (5 bases). The germline gives CDR1 LNHDA, CDR2 SQIVND (reference sequence). V shed 5 bases and J shed 4 bases, with 14 bases lying between them. The CDR3 runs 14 residues. For the CDR3, the DNA is TGTGCCAGTAGTGCAGCAGGGAGGACCACTGAAGCTTTCTTT. Amino acid sequence: CASSAAGRTTEAFF. Full variable domain (rest looked up from reference TRBV19 and TRBJ1-1): DGGITQSPKYLFRKEGQNVTLSCEQNLNHDAMYWYRQDPGQGLRLIYYSQIVNDFQKGDIAEGYSVSREKKESFPLTVTSAQKNPTAFYLCASSAAGRTTEAFFGQGTRLTVV.

The chain combines TRBV6-6 with TRBJ1-4; D is possibly TRBD1 (5 bases). The length of the CDR3 is 15 residues. Germline assignment: CDR1 MNHNY and CDR2 SVGAGI (reference sequence). The ends were cut back, 7 bases at V and 2 bases at J, with 14 bases in the middle. The CDR3 sequence is CASKNLRATNEKLFF. The CDR3 nucleotides read TGTGCCAGCAAGAACCTCAGGGCTACTAATGAAAAACTGTTTTTT.

This clonotype was found a few times. The rearrangement joins TRBV7-6 to TRBJ2-3; no firm D call. This CDR3 region has 16 residues. Germline lookup yields CDR1 SGHVS and CDR2 FNYEAQ. Trimming took off 1 base at V and 0 bases at J, with 11 bases between the two ends. CDR3 residues: CASSLGGSSSTDTQYF. In nucleotides, the CDR3 is TGTGCCAGCAGCTTAGGAGGATCTTCTAGCACAGATACGCAGTATTTT.

This clonotype was seen only once. A read error may be the cause here, since a much bigger clone is one base away. The chain carries TRBV7-3 and TRBJ2-3; D is ambiguous. From germline, CDR1 is SGHTA and CDR2 FQGTGA. Trimming pared 11 bases from V and 6 bases from J, leaving 9 bases between. This CDR3 contains 10 residues. The CDR3 coding sequence is TGTGCCGGCGAACCGGATACGCAGTATTTT. It codes for CAGEPDTQYF. Combining the CDR3 with reference TRBV7-3 and TRBJ2-3 gives the whole variable domain GAGVSQTPSNKVTEKGKYVELRCDPISGHTALYWYRQSLGQGPEFLIYFQGTGAADDSGLPNDRFFAVRPEGSVSTLKIQRTERGDSAVYLCAGEPDTQYFGPGTRLTVL.

The chain couples TRBV2 to TRBJ2-5; 8 bases fit TRBD2. There are 15 residues in the CDR3. The germline V gene has CDR1 SNHLY and CDR2 FYNNEI. V was pared by 4 bases and J by 2 bases, with 6 bases of the junction left unmatched. The CDR3 region has the DNA TGTGCCAGCAGTGTTTTCGGACTAGCTCAAGAGACCCAGTACTTC. This translates into CASSVFGLAQETQYF. The full variable domain, its missing parts supplied by reference TRBV2 and TRBJ2-5, is EPEVTQTPSHQVTQMGQEVILRCVPISNHLYFYWYRQILGQKVEFLVSFYNNEISEKSEIFDDQFSVERPDGSNFTLKIRSTKLEDSAMYFCASSVFGLAQETQYFGPGTRLLVL.

This chain links TRBV7-2 with TRBJ2-7, with D unresolved. This CDR3 has 12 residues. Germline CDR1 SGHTA, CDR2 FQGNSA. V lost 4 bases, J lost 4 bases, and 8 bases lay in between. The CDR3 nucleotides are TGTGCCAGCAGCTCCGAATCGTACGAGCAGTACTTC. Translation: CASSSESYEQYF.

This chain uses TRBV20-1 with TRBJ1-1; D unresolved. Germline-derived CDR1 and CDR2 are DFQATT and SNEGSKA (reference sequence). The length of the CDR3 is 14 residues. Trimming removed 5 bases at V and 0 bases at J, with 13 bases between. The DNA of the CDR3 is TGCAGTGCTCCTAGGTCACAGTTGAACACTGAAGCTTTCTTT. Translated, it gives CSAPRSQLNTEAFF.

The J gene is TRBJ1-2, the V gene TRBV7-4; the match to TRBD1 covers 7 bases. Germline trimming cut 5 bases from V and 6 bases from J; bases unmatched to any gene: 6. Looked up from germline, CDR1 is SGHVT and CDR2 is SQSDAQ. This CDR3 spans 13 amino acids. The CDR3 coding sequence is TGTGCCAGCAGCGAGACAGGGACACATGGCTACACCTTC. Protein product: CASSETGTHGYTF.

The genes are TRBV19 and TRBJ2-1; 7 nucleotides agree with TRBD2. Unmatched junction bases numbered 3, after V lost 3 bases and J lost 4 bases. CDR1 is LNHDA and CDR2 is SQIVND in the germline V gene (reference sequence). The CDR3 length is 14 residues. CDR3 protein: CASSMSSGYNEQFF. The CDR3 nucleotides are TGTGCCAGTAGTATGTCTAGCGGATACAATGAGCAGTTCTTC.

This clonotype was observed a single time. The chain recombines TRBV15 with TRBJ2-5, with D possibly TRBD2 on 6 matching bases. The V end was cut by 8 bases, the J end by 2 bases, with 18 bases between. The germline gives CDR1 LNHNV, CDR2 YYDKDF (reference sequence). The CDR3 spans 15 residues. For the CDR3, the DNA is TGTGCCACCTCTCCCGGGACTGACGGACAAGAGACCCAGTACTTC. Translated, it gives CATSPGTDGQETQYF.

J is TRBJ2-2 and V is TRBV20-1; D gene unclear. The CDR3 length is 13 residues. Germline V gives CDR1 DFQATT, CDR2 SNEGSKA (reference sequence). The V gene lost 0 bases and the J gene lost 5 bases, with 7 bases spanning the gap. CDR3 bases: TGCAGTGCTAGAGACCGACCAACCGGGGAGCTGTTTTTT. Its translation: CSARDRPTGELFF.

This clonotype was recorded a few times. In DNA form, the CDR3 reads TGTGCCAGCAGCCACAGCGCAGGGGAATTGAGCAATCAGCCCCAGCATTTT. It specifies CASSHSAGELSNQPQHF. The V call is TRBV6-1, the J call TRBJ1-5; D is possibly TRBD1 (6 bases). Germline V CDR1 and CDR2: MNHNS, SASEGT. The CDR3 has 17 residues. V lost 6 bases to trimming and J lost 1 base, with 19 bases between them.

This clonotype was recorded many times. The CDR3 here is CASSLSSSRGTEAFF. CDR3 coding DNA: TGTGCCAGCAGCTTAAGCAGTTCGAGGGGAACTGAAGCTTTCTTT. The chain employs TRBV7-2 and TRBJ1-1; D perhaps matches TRBD1 (5 bases). This CDR3 region has 15 residues. Looked up from germline, CDR1 is SGHTA and CDR2 is FQGNSA. Trimming shortened V by 2 bases and J by 5 bases, and 15 bases separated the two germline ends.

The chain recombines TRBV5-1 with TRBJ1-2; the match to TRBD1 covers 8 bases. Germline V gives CDR1 SGHRS, CDR2 YFSETQ. There are 17 residues in the CDR3. V was clipped by 0 bases and J by 2 bases; unmatched bases: 9. The CDR3 DNA sequence: TGCGCCAGCAGCTTGGCCCCCACCCCAGGGGGCAACTATGGCTACACCTTC. Translating gives CASSLAPTPGGNYGYTF.

The DNA of the CDR3 is TGTGCCAGCACCCAATTGGGGGAGACCCAGTACTTC. Translated: CASTQLGETQYF. The chain joins TRBV7-4 to TRBJ2-5, with unresolved D. Germline V gene lookup returns CDR1 SGHVT and CDR2 SQSDAQ. This CDR3 is 12 amino acids long. V was clipped by 7 bases and J by 5 bases, with 11 bases between them.

This clonotype was found a few times. The chain is built from TRBV12-3 or TRBV12-4 and TRBJ1-1; D is perhaps TRBD1 (6 bases). V was clipped by 3 bases and J by 5 bases, with 13 bases between them. The CDR3 length is 14 residues. CDR3 amino acids: CASSFKGGGTEAFF. The CDR3 nucleotides are TGTGCCAGCAGTTTTAAAGGGGGTGGTACTGAAGCTTTCTTT.

This clonotype occurred a few times. V is TRBV12-3 or TRBV12-4 and J is TRBJ1-3, with 7 bases lining up with TRBD1. The CDR3 runs to 15 residues. The ends lost 2 bases at V and 3 bases at J; junction bases unmatched: 4. In DNA, the CDR3 is TGTGCCAGCAGTTTAAGGGACAGACGTGGAAACACCATATATTTT. As protein: CASSLRDRRGNTIYF.

This clonotype showed up just a few times. The V and J genes are TRBV27 and TRBJ2-6; D gene uncertain. With 4 bases removed from V and 0 bases from J, the gap between germline ends came to 16 bases. Per the germline V gene, CDR1 is MNHEY and CDR2 is SMNVEV (reference sequence). The CDR3 contains 18 residues. CDR3: CASSSRVLMLSGANVLTF. CDR3 nucleotide sequence: TGTGCCAGCAGTTCGCGTGTTCTAATGCTCTCTGGGGCCAACGTCCTGACTTTC.

The chain employs TRBV6-8 and TRBJ2-7; the D call may be TRBD1 or TRBD2 (5 bases each). The germline CDR1 and CDR2 sequences are MNHGY and SAAAGT. This CDR3 comprises 16 residues. The ends were cut back, 0 bases at V and 1 base at J, with 13 bases in the middle. The CDR3, as DNA: TGTGCCAGCAGTTACTCGGGGGACGTTCCTTCCTACGAGCAGTACTTC. Translating it yields CASSYSGDVPSYEQYF.

The rearrangement joins TRBV12-3 or TRBV12-4 to TRBJ2-1; 9 positions match TRBD2. V was clipped by 3 bases and J by 7 bases; unmatched bases: 7. The CDR3 runs 15 residues. CDR3 sequence: CASSFFGSGSNEQFF. The CDR3 nucleotides read TGTGCCAGCAGTTTTTTTGGTAGCGGGAGTAATGAGCAGTTCTTC.